One and the same sample provided the 7 T cell receptor beta chains below, sequenced in a study of cytomegalovirus exposure and HLA in healthy donors. PCR amplification relied on 60 Vbeta primers (plus 13 Jbeta primers). Libraries were prepared by immunoSEQ multiplex PCR; TCRdb keeps only in-frame clonotypes and omits some of them. This sample yields about 140,000 clones, of which roughly 62% are seen a single time; about 1.8% belongs to the top ten. The sample consisted of PBMCs. The origin of the receptors is a male donor in good health and CMV-seronegative.

V usage is TRBV7-8 and J usage is TRBJ1-1; D gene ambiguous. Germline CDR1 SGHVS, CDR2 FQNEAQ. CDR3 length: 14 residues. V dropped 5 bases and J dropped 5 bases, with 15 bases sitting between them. The CDR3 sequence: CASSAAAGLTEAFF. In nucleotides, the CDR3 is TGTGCCAGCAGCGCCGCAGCCGGACTTACTGAAGCTTTCTTT.

The chain joins TRBV6-5 to TRBJ1-6; D possibly corresponds to TRBD1 (5 bases). Germline CDR1 is MNHEY and CDR2 is SVGAGI. Trimming removed 5 bases at V and 4 bases at J, with 12 bases between. The CDR3 runs 15 residues. This CDR3 reads CASSGQGEYNSPLHF. The CDR3 nucleotides read TGTGCCAGCAGTGGGCAGGGCGAATATAATTCACCCCTCCACTTT.

This clone appeared a few times. The chain is built from TRBV6-1 and TRBJ2-1; the match to TRBD1 covers 11 bases. The V gene's germline CDR1 is MNHNS and CDR2 SASEGT. This CDR3 is built from 15 residues. The trim removed 0 bases at V and 6 bases at J, leaving 1 base unmatched. The CDR3 nucleotides read TGTGCCAGCAGTGAAGCGGGGACAGGGGGCAATGAGCAGTTCTTC. Amino acids: CASSEAGTGGNEQFF.

This chain uses TRBV19 with TRBJ1-2; no firm D call. Germline CDR1 reads LNHDA; CDR2 reads SQIVND (reference sequence). V dropped 3 bases and J dropped 2 bases, with 10 bases sitting between them. The CDR3 is made up of 14 amino acids. CDR3 nucleotide sequence: TGTGCCAGTAGTATTCTCCGGGAGAACTATGGCTACACCTTC. This codes for CASSILRENYGYTF.

The chain couples TRBV2 to TRBJ2-5; 12 bases agree with TRBD2. The ends lost 6 bases at V and 5 bases at J; junction bases unmatched: 4. The CDR3 has 14 amino acids. Germline CDR1 is SNHLY and CDR2 is FYNNEI. CDR3 DNA sequence: TGTGCCAGCAGCCTAACTAGCGGGGGGGAGACCCAGTACTTC. It codes for CASSLTSGGETQYF.

The chain couples TRBV6-1 to TRBJ2-5; 8 bases align to TRBD2. CDR1 is MNHNS, CDR2 SASEGT, per germline. The CDR3 length is 15 residues. V dropped 6 bases and J dropped 2; count of bases not matched to a gene: 8. This CDR3 is CASSRSGGAQETQYF. As DNA, the CDR3 is TGTGCCAGCAGCCGATCCGGGGGGGCACAAGAGACCCAGTACTTC.

The chain couples TRBV28 to TRBJ2-7; 7 bases line up with TRBD1. The V gene end was trimmed by 7 bases and the J gene end by 2 bases; junction bases not matched to a gene: 11. The CDR3 spans 15 residues. CDR1 and CDR2 (germline): MDHEN, SYDVKM. CDR3 sequence (DNA): TGTGCCAGCACCCCCCTTTCGGACAGGCCCTACGAGCAGTACTTC. Translation gives CASTPLSDRPYEQYF.